A selection of T cell receptor beta chains follows, all from one sample in a study of vaccination effects on CD4 cells after COVID-19. What these receptors recognize is not known. Repertoires were generated with immunoSEQ multiplex PCR, while TCRdb's copy carries only in-frame clones and drops some. Among 40,000 to 45,000 clones listed, roughly 70% were seen once. Sequenced material: CD4+ T cells from PBMCs cultured with HCoV-OC43 spike peptides, taken before COVID-19 vaccination. Every receptor here comes from a human donor who received a COVID-19 vaccine. CDR3s include the opening cysteine and the closing phenylalanine or tryptophan. The D gene is left open where the match is weak. Size values are once, few and many counts, or a class for expanded clones, and some rows have none.

d_call j_call v_call clone_size cdr3_nt cdr3_aa
NA TRBJ2-7 TRBV25-1 NA TGTGCCAGCAGTGGCTCGGGACAACCAGGCTACTACGAGCAGTACTTC CASSGSGQPGYYEQYF
NA TRBJ2-5 TRBV19 NA TGTGCCAGTAGTGCGCAAGGGGGGTCAGAGACCCAGTACTTC CASSAQGGSETQYF
TRBD1 TRBJ2-6 TRBV27 NA TGTGCCAGCAGTCCCTATGGTGGGACAGGGCAAATTGGGGCCAACGTCCTGACTTTC CASSPYGGTGQIGANVLTF
NA TRBJ2-7 TRBV5-1 NA TGCGCCAGCAGCTTGGGGGCCATCGCTCGGTACGAGCAGTACTTC CASSLGAIARYEQYF
TRBD2 TRBJ2-3 TRBV6-4 few TGTGCCAGCAGTACTAGCGGGAGCACAGATACGCAGTATTTT CASSTSGSTDTQYF
NA TRBJ1-6 TRBV2 few TGTGCCAGCAGTGAAGCGGGCAACAGGGCCCTCCACTTT CASSEAGNRALHF
TRBD1 TRBJ1-1 TRBV5-4 NA TGTGCCAGCAGAAAGACAGGGGTCACTGAAGCTTTCTTT CASRKTGVTEAFF
NA TRBJ1-2 TRBV4-2 few TGTGCCAGCAGCCAAGATTGGGCGGACTATGGCTACACCTTC CASSQDWADYGYTF
NA TRBJ2-3 TRBV7-2 NA TGTGCCAGCAGCTCAACAGCGACAGATACGCAGTATTTT CASSSTATDTQYF
NA TRBJ1-2 TRBV5-1 NA TGCGCCAGCTCCGGGACACCCCCCTATGGCTACACCTTC CASSGTPPYGYTF
NA TRBJ1-4 TRBV30 NA TGTGCCTGGAGTGAGCAAAGTGAAAAACTGTTTTTT CAWSEQSEKLFF
NA TRBJ2-3 TRBV6-5 NA TGTGCCAGCAGTTACTCGTTATACGGTACGCAGTATTTT CASSYSLYGTQYF
TRBD1 TRBJ2-5 TRBV7-2 once TGTGCCAGCAGCCACCGGGACAGGCAAGAGACCCAGTACTTC CASSHRDRQETQYF
TRBD2 TRBJ2-5 TRBV20-1 NA TGCAGTGCTAGTCGACTAGCGGGAGAGGTAGAGACCCAGTACTTC CSASRLAGEVETQYF
TRBD1 TRBJ1-1 TRBV5-1 few TGCGCCAGCAGCGCCTTAGCGGGACAGCATGAAGCTTTCTTT CASSALAGQHEAFF
NA TRBJ2-6 TRBV6-5 NA TGTGCCAGCAGTTATTCGGAATCTGGGGCCAACGTCCTGACTTTC CASSYSESGANVLTF
TRBD1 TRBJ1-2 TRBV6-2/TRBV6-3 few TGTGCCAGCAGTACGTCACGGGACAGGATATTCCATGGCTACACCTTC CASSTSRDRIFHGYTF
TRBD1 TRBJ1-1 TRBV6-2/TRBV6-3 NA TGTGCCAGCAGCCCTAGACAGGGCCGTCGGTCCACTGAAGCTTTCTTT CASSPRQGRRSTEAFF
NA TRBJ1-5 TRBV18 NA TGTGCCAGCTCACCAGGGCGAGGGGATCAGCCCCAGCATTTT CASSPGRGDQPQHF
NA TRBJ2-7 TRBV2 NA TGTGCCAGCAGTGATCTTTCAGACGAGCAGTACTTC CASSDLSDEQYF
TRBD2 TRBJ2-2 TRBV6-1 few TGTGCCAGCAGTGAATCTAGCGGGGGGGCCGGGGAGCTGTTTTTT CASSESSGGAGELFF
NA TRBJ1-2 TRBV14 once TGTGCCAGCAGCCAAGATGGAGGGGGCTATGGCTACACCTTC CASSQDGGGYGYTF
TRBD2 TRBJ2-7 TRBV3-1/TRBV3-2 NA TGTGCCAGCAGCCAGGGACTAGCCCACGAGCAGTACTTC CASSQGLAHEQYF
NA TRBJ1-2 TRBV3-1/TRBV3-2 NA TGTGCCGTTTCCCTGGGCCAGCACTATGGCTACACCTTC CAVSLGQHYGYTF
NA TRBJ2-7 TRBV15 NA TGTGCCACCAGCCCCGGTCAGGCGGGAGAGCAGTACTTC CATSPGQAGEQYF
TRBD2 TRBJ2-2 TRBV7-2 NA TGTGCCAGCAGGCCTCCTAGCGGGGGGAACACCGGGGAGCTGTTTTTT CASRPPSGGNTGELFF
NA TRBJ1-2 TRBV5-1 NA TGCGCCAGCAGCCCGATCGTGACGGCTTCCCCTTATGGCTACACCTTC CASSPIVTASPYGYTF
NA TRBJ1-2 TRBV24-1 NA TGTGCCACCAGGCTAAGGCCACTCTGTGGCTACACCTTC CATRLRPLCGYTF
TRBD1 TRBJ1-2 TRBV28 once TGTGCCAGCAGTTTTTTCCGGGCAGGGGGCGTGAGTGGCTACACCTTC CASSFFRAGGVSGYTF
TRBD1 TRBJ1-6 TRBV6-6 once TGTGCCAGTAGGGGACAGGGGAGGTCACCCCTCCACTTT CASRGQGRSPLHF
TRBD2 TRBJ2-2 TRBV19 NA TGTGCCAGTCGTAGGGGGCTAGCGGGAACCGGGGAGCTGTTTTTT CASRRGLAGTGELFF
TRBD1 TRBJ1-5 TRBV7-8 NA TGTGCCAGCAGAGGCACAGGGGATCAGCCCCAGCATTTT CASRGTGDQPQHF
NA TRBJ1-4 TRBV5-4 NA TGTGCCAGCAGCCTGGACCACACAGGGAAGGAAAAACTGTTTTTT CASSLDHTGKEKLFF
TRBD1 TRBJ2-1 TRBV18 NA TGTGCCAGCTCAGATAGACAGGGCGGCTACAATGAGCAGTTCTTC CASSDRQGGYNEQFF
NA TRBJ1-1 TRBV19 NA TGTGCCAGTAGTTTTCATGGGGATGGTGAAGCTTTCTTT CASSFHGDGEAFF
NA TRBJ1-1 TRBV3-1/TRBV3-2 NA TGTGCCAGCAGCCTGGGGGTGCTGAACACTGAAGCTTTCTTT CASSLGVLNTEAFF